This T cell receptor beta chain was observed in a study of CD8 T cells in ankylosing spondylitis. Study-wide findings and caveats: Seemingly characteristic of ankylosing spondylitis blood was a TCR beta motif consisting of several highly homologous variants.

From the 5' RACE reads, TCRdb called clonotypes with MiXCR, one entry per CDR3 protein. The sample includes 250,000 to 350,000 distinct CDR3 sequences, roughly 8% seen only once; the top ten take more than 12%. This clonotype showed up many times. What it binds is not known. V was trimmed by 0 bases and J by 0 bases, leaving 13 bases between them. This CDR3 is built from 17 residues. Germline V gives CDR1 MNHEY, CDR2 SVGAGI. The sample comprised blood, either unsorted or a sorted T cell fraction (not recorded which). The chain is built from TRBV6-5 and TRBJ2-3; D is ambiguous. This sequence originates from a male donor with ankylosing spondylitis. The CDR3 DNA sequence: TGTGCCAGCAGTTACTCGCGGTGGACCGAAAGCACAGATACGCAGTATTTT. Its protein product is CASSYSRWTESTDTQYF.